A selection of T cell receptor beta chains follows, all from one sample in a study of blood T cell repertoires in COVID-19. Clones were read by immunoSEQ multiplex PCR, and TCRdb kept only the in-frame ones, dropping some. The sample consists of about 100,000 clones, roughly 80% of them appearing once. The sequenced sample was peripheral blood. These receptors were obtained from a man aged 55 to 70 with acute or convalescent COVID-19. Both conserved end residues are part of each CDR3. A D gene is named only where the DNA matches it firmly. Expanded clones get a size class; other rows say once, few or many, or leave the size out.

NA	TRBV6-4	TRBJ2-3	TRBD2	TGTGCCAGCAGTGAGAAGCCTAGCGGGAGCGGGGGGCCAGATACGCAGTATTTT	CASSEKPSGSGGPDTQYF
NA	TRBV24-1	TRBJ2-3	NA	TGTGCCACCAGTGACGCGGGCGGCGGGAATGATGCAGATACGCAGTATTTT	CATSDAGGGNDADTQYF
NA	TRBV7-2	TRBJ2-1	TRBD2	TGTGCCAGCAGCCCCGGCCCTAGCGGGAGCTCCTACAATGAGCAGTTCTTC	CASSPGPSGSSYNEQFF
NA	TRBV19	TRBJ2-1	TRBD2	TGTGCCAGTAGTATACCAAGCGGCGGGAGAAGCTCCTACAATGAGCAGTTCTTC	CASSIPSGGRSSYNEQFF
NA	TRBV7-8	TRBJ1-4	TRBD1	TGTGCCAGCAGCCCCGGACAGGGATATGAAAAACTGTTTTTT	CASSPGQGYEKLFF
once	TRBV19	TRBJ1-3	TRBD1	TGTGCCAGTAGTGTAACCGGGACAGGGTACGGAAACACCATATATTTT	CASSVTGTGYGNTIYF
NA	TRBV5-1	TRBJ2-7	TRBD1	TGCGCCAGCAATCGTGGACAGGGGCCCTCCTACGAGCAGTACTTC	CASNRGQGPSYEQYF
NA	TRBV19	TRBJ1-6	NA	TGTGCCAGTCGAGGGGGAGACTCACCCCTCCACTTT	CASRGGDSPLHF
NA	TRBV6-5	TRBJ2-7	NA	TGTGCCAGCAGTATCGGACTCTCGTATAGCTACGAGCAGTACTTC	CASSIGLSYSYEQYF
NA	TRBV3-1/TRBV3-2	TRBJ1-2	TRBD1	TGTGCCAGCAGTCGACAGGGGGCCTATGGCTACACCTTC	CASSRQGAYGYTF
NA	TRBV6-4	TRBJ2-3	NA	TGTGCCAGCAGCGACTCGAGCGGATCACTCACAGATACGCAGTATTTT	CASSDSSGSLTDTQYF
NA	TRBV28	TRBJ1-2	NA	TGTGCCAGCAGTCCGGTCCACTATGGCTACACCTTC	CASSPVHYGYTF
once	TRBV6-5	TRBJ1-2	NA	TGTGCCAGCAGTTACTCGAAAGCAGGGAGGTATGGCTACACCTTC	CASSYSKAGRYGYTF
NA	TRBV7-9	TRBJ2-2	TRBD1	TGTGCCAGCAGCTTATTTTCAGGGGGCACCGGGGAGCTGTTTTTT	CASSLFSGGTGELFF
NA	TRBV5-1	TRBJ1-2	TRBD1	TGCGCCAGCAGCTCGCACATCCGGGACAGACTAAACTACACCTTC	CASSSHIRDRLNYTF
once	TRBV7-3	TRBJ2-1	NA	TGTGCCAGCAGCTCACAGGGAGTAAATGAGCAGTTCTTC	CASSSQGVNEQFF
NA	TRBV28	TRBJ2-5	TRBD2	TGTGCCAGCAGTTTACCGGGAGGCCGACAAGAGACCCAGTACTTC	CASSLPGGRQETQYF
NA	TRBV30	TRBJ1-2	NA	TGTGCCTGGAGTACCGGTCTCGGGGGCTACACCTTC	CAWSTGLGGYTF
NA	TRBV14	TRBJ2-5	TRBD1	TGTGCCAGCAGCCAAGGAATACAGGGGGTGACCCAGTACTTC	CASSQGIQGVTQYF
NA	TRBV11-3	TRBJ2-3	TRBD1	TGTGCCAGCAGCTTAGGGGCAGGGGGATCTAGCACAGATACGCAGTATTTT	CASSLGAGGSSTDTQYF
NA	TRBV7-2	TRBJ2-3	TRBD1	TGTGCCAGCAGCTTCGGACAGGGACGCACAGATACGCAGTATTTT	CASSFGQGRTDTQYF
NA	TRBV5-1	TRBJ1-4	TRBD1	TGCGCCAGCAGCCCTGGGACAGGGCTAAATGAAAAACTGTTTTTT	CASSPGTGLNEKLFF
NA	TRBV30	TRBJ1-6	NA	TGTGCCTGGAGTCCTGGGGCCAATTCACCCCTCCACTTT	CAWSPGANSPLHF
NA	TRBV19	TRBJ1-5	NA	TGTGCCAGTAGTATAGAGACGGGTCAGCCCCAGCATTTT	CASSIETGQPQHF
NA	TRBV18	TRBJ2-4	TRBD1	TGTGCCAGCTCACCACCCCCGGACAGGGGGCGGGCAGCCAAAAACATTCAGTACTTC	CASSPPPDRGRAAKNIQYF
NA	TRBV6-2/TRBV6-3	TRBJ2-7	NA	TGTGCCAGCAGTTACGACTCCGGGACACCATACTCCTACGAGCAGTACTTC	CASSYDSGTPYSYEQYF
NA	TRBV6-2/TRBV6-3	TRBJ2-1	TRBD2	TGTGCCAGCAGTTTCTCTAGCGGGGGGAAGTTCTTC	CASSFSSGGKFF
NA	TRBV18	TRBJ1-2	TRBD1	TGTGCCAGCTCACCCGGACAGGGAGAGAATGGCTACACCTTC	CASSPGQGENGYTF
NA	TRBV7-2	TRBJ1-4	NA	TGTGCCAGCAGCTTGGGGGGTCAGGCCGGAAAACTGTTTTTT	CASSLGGQAGKLFF
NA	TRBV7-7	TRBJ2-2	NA	TGTGCTAGCAGCTTATTAGGGGGACGCAACACCGGGGAGCTGTTTTTT	CASSLLGGRNTGELFF